The 16 T cell receptor beta chains presented below share a single source sample, sequenced in a study of cytotoxic CD8 clonotypes in ibrutinib-treated CLL. Method: immunoSEQ multiplex PCR; TCRdb's copy keeps in-frame clones and lacks some. This table holds about 50,000 clones, roughly three fifths found once. The sequencing used PBMCs, collected after 24 months of ibrutinib treatment. These receptor sequences come from a human donor with chronic lymphocytic leukemia.

J is TRBJ1-5 and V is TRBV28; no firm D call. The CDR3 covers 15 residues. Trimming took 3 bases from V and 0 from J, leaving 9 bases between them. Per germline, CDR1 MDHEN and CDR2 SYDVKM. CDR3 bases: TGTGCCAGCAGTTTCCGGTACACTAGCAATCAGCCCCAGCATTTT. Its protein is CASSFRYTSNQPQHF.

Notes on this clone: Within the sample, other DNA sequences also encode this same CDR3. The V gene is TRBV5-1, the J gene TRBJ2-5; D might be TRBD2 (5 bases). The CDR3 runs to 13 residues. Per germline, CDR1 SGHRS and CDR2 YFSETQ. The V and J ends lost 0 bases and 5 bases respectively, with 8 bases between them. The CDR3 nucleotides read TGCGCCAGCAGCTTGGACCGGAGGGAGACCCAGTACTTC. This sequence encodes CASSLDRRETQYF.

This clone was counted between two and nine times. This chain uses TRBV19 with TRBJ1-1; no clear D gene. This CDR3 has 13 amino acids. Trimming removed 5 bases from V and 2 bases from J, with 9 bases in between. Germline V gene data show CDR1 as LNHDA and CDR2 as SQIVND (reference sequence). The CDR3 spells CASSPRRNTEAFF. The CDR3, as DNA: TGTGCCAGTAGTCCCCGGCGTAACACTGAAGCTTTCTTT.

The chain has TRBV11-2 and TRBJ2-1, with D perhaps assigned TRBD1 or TRBD2 (5 bases each). Trimming shortened V by 3 bases and J by 6 bases, and 18 bases separated the two germline ends. CDR3 length equals 16 residues. Germline V CDR1 and CDR2: SGHAT, FQNNGV. The CDR3 here is CASSLRGVWGFNEQFF. As DNA, the CDR3 is TGTGCCAGCAGCTTGAGAGGCGTTTGGGGGTTCAATGAGCAGTTCTTC.

The rearrangement links TRBV2 to TRBJ2-6; D is unclear. V lost 5 bases to trimming and J lost 0 bases, with 14 bases between them. The germline V gene has CDR1 SNHLY and CDR2 FYNNEI. The CDR3 extends over 17 amino acids. The CDR3 loop is CASSKKGQSSGANVLTF. The CDR3 coding sequence is TGTGCCAGCAGTAAAAAAGGCCAGAGCTCTGGGGCCAACGTCCTGACTTTC.

The chain links TRBV7-9 to TRBJ2-1; 12 bases line up with TRBD2. Germline assignment: CDR1 SEHNR and CDR2 FQNEAQ (reference sequence). CDR3 size: 17 residues. V lost 4 bases, J lost 7 bases, and 11 bases stayed unmatched. For the CDR3, the DNA is TGTGCCAGCAGCTCTATGTCAACTAGCGGGGGGAGGAATGAGCAGTTCTTC. Translated: CASSSMSTSGGRNEQFF.

This rearrangement joins TRBV5-6 to TRBJ2-3; 7 bases are shared with TRBD2. Germline CDR1 and CDR2: SGHDT and YYEEEE. Trimming removed 4 bases from V and 5 bases from J; junction bases left unmatched: 7. CDR3 length: 14 amino acids. CDR3 bases: TGTGCCAGCAGCACAGGACTAGAGGGAGATACGCAGTATTTT. Translation: CASSTGLEGDTQYF.

The V gene is TRBV18, the J gene TRBJ2-7; D remains ambiguous. V was clipped by 1 base and J by 4 bases, with 5 bases between them. The CDR3 consists of 12 residues. CDR1 KGHSH and CDR2 LQKENI come from the germline V gene. The CDR3 sequence is CASSPQIYEQYF. As DNA, the CDR3 is TGTGCCAGCTCACCACAGATATACGAGCAGTACTTC.

J is TRBJ2-2 and V is TRBV5-1, with no clear D. Germline CDR1 SGHRS, CDR2 YFSETQ. Trimming took off 5 bases at V and 6 bases at J, with 11 bases between the two ends. CDR3 size: 13 residues. The CDR3 DNA is TGCGCCAGCAGATATCAGACGGCCGGGGAGCTGTTTTTT. Translated, it gives CASRYQTAGELFF. The variable domain in full, with the rest retrieved from reference TRBV5-1 and TRBJ2-2, is KAGVTQTPRYLIKTRGQQVTLSCSPISGHRSVSWYQQTPGQGLQFLFEYFSETQRNKGNFPGRFSGRQFSNSRSEMNVSTLELGDSALYLCASRYQTAGELFFGEGSRLTVL.

The J gene is TRBJ2-7, the V gene TRBV2, with 8 bases lining up with TRBD1. CDR1 and CDR2 from the germline V gene are SNHLY and FYNNEI. This CDR3 has 14 residues. V was pared by 7 bases and J by 3 bases, with 8 bases of the junction left unmatched. In DNA, the CDR3 is TGTGCCAGCACCTCGGACAGGGCCGTCTACGAGCAGTACTTC. Encoded protein: CASTSDRAVYEQYF.

Remarks on this clone: Other DNA sequences of this sample code for an identical CDR3. The chain has TRBV6-1 and TRBJ2-2; 7 nucleotides agree with TRBD2. The V gene end was trimmed by 6 bases and the J gene end by 2 bases; junction bases not matched to a gene: 3. This CDR3 is 14 amino acids long. Germline lookup yields CDR1 MNHNS and CDR2 SASEGT. The CDR3 DNA reads as TGTGCCAGCAGAAGCGGGGCCAACACCGGGGAGCTGTTTTTT. It codes for CASRSGANTGELFF.

V is TRBV27 and J is TRBJ2-4, with D possibly matching TRBD1 (6 bases). Germline CDR1 reads MNHEY; CDR2 reads SMNVEV (reference sequence). The germline V and J ends were trimmed by 5 bases and 1 base, with 9 bases remaining between them. The CDR3 is 14 residues long. The CDR3 loop is CASSVQGAKNIQYF. The CDR3 region has the DNA TGTGCCAGCAGTGTTCAGGGGGCCAAAAACATTCAGTACTTC.

The chain joins TRBV7-9 to TRBJ1-1; D might be TRBD1 (6 bases). CDR3 length: 13 amino acids. From germline, CDR1 is SEHNR and CDR2 FQNEAQ (reference sequence). The germline V and J ends were trimmed by 0 bases and 6 bases, with 8 bases remaining between them. This CDR3 is CASSLARGPEAFF. The CDR3 nucleotides are TGTGCCAGCAGCTTAGCGCGGGGGCCTGAAGCTTTCTTT.

With respect to this clone: Other DNA sequences in this specimen translate into the identical CDR3. This chain connects TRBV9 to TRBJ1-2; the match to TRBD1 covers 7 bases. The germline CDR1 and CDR2 sequences are SGDLS and YYNGEE. Trimming cost V 0 bases and J 4 bases; bases outside gene matches: 6. This CDR3 is 15 amino acids long. DNA for the CDR3: TGTGCCAGCAGCGTAGTTTCAGGGGGGAGCTATGGCTACACCTTC. Its translation is CASSVVSGGSYGYTF.

This chain joins TRBV5-1 and TRBJ1-1; D ambiguous. The germline gives CDR1 SGHRS, CDR2 YFSETQ. The length of the CDR3 is 14 residues. The V gene lost 1 base and the J gene lost 0 bases, with 7 bases spanning the gap. The CDR3 region has the DNA TGCGCCAGCAGCTTGTACCAGATGAACACTGAAGCTTTCTTT. It specifies CASSLYQMNTEAFF.

V usage is TRBV6-1 and J usage is TRBJ2-5; TRBD2 agrees at 11 bases. CDR1 is MNHNS, CDR2 SASEGT, per germline. J gave up 5 bases and V 5 bases, and 7 bases lay outside the gene matches. CDR3 length: 15 residues. The CDR3 DNA follows: TGTGCCAGCAGTCCTGGGACTAGCGGTAGGGAGACCCAGTACTTC. Amino acid sequence: CASSPGTSGRETQYF.